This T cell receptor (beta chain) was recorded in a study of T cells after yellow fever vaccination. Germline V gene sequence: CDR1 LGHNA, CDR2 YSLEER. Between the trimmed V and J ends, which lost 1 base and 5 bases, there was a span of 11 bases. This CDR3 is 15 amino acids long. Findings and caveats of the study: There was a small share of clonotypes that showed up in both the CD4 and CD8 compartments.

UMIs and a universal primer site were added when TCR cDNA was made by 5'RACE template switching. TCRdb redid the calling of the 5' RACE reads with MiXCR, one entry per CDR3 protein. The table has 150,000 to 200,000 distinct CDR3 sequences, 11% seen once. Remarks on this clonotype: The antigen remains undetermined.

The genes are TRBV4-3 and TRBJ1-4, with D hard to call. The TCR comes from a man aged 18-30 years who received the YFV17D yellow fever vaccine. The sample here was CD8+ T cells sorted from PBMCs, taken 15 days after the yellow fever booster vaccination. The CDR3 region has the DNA TGCGCCAGCAGCCAAGGTTCTGCAAGAAATGAAAAACTGTTTTTT. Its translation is CASSQGSARNEKLFF.